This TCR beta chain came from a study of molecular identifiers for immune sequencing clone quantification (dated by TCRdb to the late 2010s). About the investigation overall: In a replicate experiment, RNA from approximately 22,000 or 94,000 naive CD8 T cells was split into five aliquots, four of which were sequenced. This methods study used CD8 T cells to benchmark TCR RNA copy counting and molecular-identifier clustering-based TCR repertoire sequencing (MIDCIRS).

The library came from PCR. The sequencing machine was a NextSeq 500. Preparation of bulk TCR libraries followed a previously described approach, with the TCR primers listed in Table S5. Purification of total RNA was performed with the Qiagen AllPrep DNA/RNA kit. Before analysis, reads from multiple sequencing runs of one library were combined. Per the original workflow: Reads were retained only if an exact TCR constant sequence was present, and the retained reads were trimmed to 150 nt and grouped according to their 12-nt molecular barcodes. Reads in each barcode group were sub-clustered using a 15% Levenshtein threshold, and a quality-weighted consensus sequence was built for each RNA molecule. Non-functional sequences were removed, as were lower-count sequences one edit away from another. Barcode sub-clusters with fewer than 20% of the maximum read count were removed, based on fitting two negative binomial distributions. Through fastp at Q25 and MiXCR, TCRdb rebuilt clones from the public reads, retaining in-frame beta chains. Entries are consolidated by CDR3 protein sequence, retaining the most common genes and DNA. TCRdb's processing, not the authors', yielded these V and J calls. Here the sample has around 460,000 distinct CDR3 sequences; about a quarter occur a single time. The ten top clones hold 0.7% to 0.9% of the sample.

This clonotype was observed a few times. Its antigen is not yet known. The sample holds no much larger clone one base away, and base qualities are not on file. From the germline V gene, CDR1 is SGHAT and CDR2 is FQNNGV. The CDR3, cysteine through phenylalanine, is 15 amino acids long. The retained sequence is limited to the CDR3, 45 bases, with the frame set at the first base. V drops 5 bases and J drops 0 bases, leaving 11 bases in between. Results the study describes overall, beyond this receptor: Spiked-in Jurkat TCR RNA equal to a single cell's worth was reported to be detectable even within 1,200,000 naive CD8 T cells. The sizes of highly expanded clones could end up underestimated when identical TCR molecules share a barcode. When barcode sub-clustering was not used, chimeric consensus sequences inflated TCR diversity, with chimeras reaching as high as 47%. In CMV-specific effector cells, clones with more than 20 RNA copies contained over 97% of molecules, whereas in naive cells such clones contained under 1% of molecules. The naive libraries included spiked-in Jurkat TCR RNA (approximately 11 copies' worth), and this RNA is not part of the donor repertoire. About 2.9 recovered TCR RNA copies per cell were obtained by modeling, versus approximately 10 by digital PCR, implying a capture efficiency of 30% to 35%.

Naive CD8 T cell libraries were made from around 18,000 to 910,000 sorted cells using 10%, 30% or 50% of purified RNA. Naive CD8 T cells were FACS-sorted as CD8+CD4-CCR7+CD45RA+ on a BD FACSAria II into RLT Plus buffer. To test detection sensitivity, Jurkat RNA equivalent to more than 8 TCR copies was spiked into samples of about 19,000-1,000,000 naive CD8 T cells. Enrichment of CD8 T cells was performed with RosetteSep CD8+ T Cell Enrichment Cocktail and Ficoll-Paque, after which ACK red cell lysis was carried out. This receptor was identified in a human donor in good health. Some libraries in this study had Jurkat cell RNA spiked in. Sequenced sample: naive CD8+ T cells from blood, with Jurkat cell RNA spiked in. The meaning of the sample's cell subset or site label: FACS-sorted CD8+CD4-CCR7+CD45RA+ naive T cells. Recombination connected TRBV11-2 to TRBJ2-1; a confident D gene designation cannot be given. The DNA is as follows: TGTGCCAGCAGCCCCCCCTATATCTCCTACAATGAGCAGTTCTTC. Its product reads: CASSPPYISYNEQFF.